Below, 12 T cell receptor beta chains from the same sample are listed, as sequenced in a study of blood T cell repertoires in COVID-19. The assay was immunoSEQ multiplex PCR, and TCRdb's table has in-frame clones only and misses some. The data contain roughly 390,000 clones, around 84% of them singletons. Sequencing was carried out using peripheral blood. All receptors come from a young woman with acute or convalescent COVID-19.

J is TRBJ1-1 and V is TRBV9; D is perhaps TRBD1 (5 bases). Deletions cut 3 bases from V and 4 bases from J, with 16 bases between. The CDR3 sequence is 15 residues long. Germline V gives CDR1 SGDLS, CDR2 YYNGEE. This CDR3 reads CASSALGQGSTEAFF. The CDR3 DNA reads as TGTGCCAGCAGCGCGCTAGGTCAGGGATCCACTGAAGCTTTCTTT.

The V gene is TRBV27, the J gene TRBJ1-4; D is ambiguous. V was trimmed by 7 bases and J by 8 bases, leaving 14 bases between them. The CDR3 is 13 residues long. CDR1 is MNHEY, CDR2 SMNVEV, per germline (reference sequence). The CDR3 loop is CASTPHTGEKLFF. The CDR3, as DNA: TGTGCCAGCACCCCCCATACCGGGGAAAAACTGTTTTTT.

Only a few counts were recorded for this clone. CDR3 sequence (DNA): TGTGCCAGTAGTAAGGAGGATAGCAATCAGCCCCAGCATTTT. It specifies CASSKEDSNQPQHF. The V gene is TRBV19, the J gene TRBJ1-5, with D unclear. The CDR3 extends over 14 amino acids. Trimming shortened V by 4 bases and J by 0 bases, and 7 bases separated the two germline ends. The germline gives CDR1 LNHDA, CDR2 SQIVND (reference sequence).

The chain has TRBV7-9 and TRBJ1-2; 8 bases are a match to TRBD1. Per germline, CDR1 SEHNR and CDR2 FQNEAQ (reference sequence). The CDR3 loop spans 14 amino acids. The junction had 10 bases not matched to a gene; V was cut back by 5 bases and J by 8 bases. In DNA form, the CDR3 reads TGTGCCAGCAGCCCCGGGACAGGACCGAAGGGCTACACCTTC. Its protein product is CASSPGTGPKGYTF. The complete variable domain, with remaining parts taken from reference TRBV7-9 and TRBJ1-2, reads DTGVSQNPRHKITKRGQNVTFRCDPISEHNRLYWYRQTLGQGPEFLTYFQNEAQLEKSRLLSDRFSAERPKGSFSTLEIQRTEQGDSAMYLCASSPGTGPKGYTFGSGTRLTVV.

The table lists this clone with a few counts. This chain joins TRBV7-9 and TRBJ1-4, with 8 nucleotides matching TRBD1. Looked up from germline, CDR1 is SEHNR and CDR2 is FQNEAQ (reference sequence). V was clipped by 11 bases and J by 8 bases; unmatched bases: 10. This CDR3 has 13 residues. CDR3 nucleotide sequence: TGTGCCTGTCGGGGACAGGATCGGGAAAAACTGTTTTTT. The encoded protein is CACRGQDREKLFF.

V and J are TRBV9 and TRBJ1-1, with D perhaps matching TRBD1 (5 bases). With 0 bases removed from V and 5 bases from J, the gap between germline ends came to 11 bases. CDR1 SGDLS and CDR2 YYNGEE come from the germline V gene. This CDR3 is built from 14 residues. DNA of the CDR3: TGTGCCAGCAGCGTAGCCTTAAGGGGTACTGAAGCTTTCTTT. Protein product: CASSVALRGTEAFF.

This rearrangement joins TRBV2 to TRBJ2-1, with a weak D call TRBD1 (5 bases). Between the trimmed V and J ends, which lost 7 bases and 1 base, there was a span of 11 bases. This CDR3 spans 14 amino acids. CDR1 and CDR2 (germline): SNHLY, FYNNEI. CDR3 coding DNA: TGTGCCAGCAACGGACAAGGGTCCTACAATGAGCAGTTCTTC. It specifies CASNGQGSYNEQFF.

The CDR3 loop reads CASSPTGKYEQYF. The CDR3 DNA reads TGTGCCAGCAGTCCGACGGGAAAATACGAGCAGTACTTC. The chain has TRBV12-3 or TRBV12-4 and TRBJ2-7; possible D gene TRBD2, 5 bases. Trimming cost V 5 bases and J 4 bases, with 12 bases left between them. This CDR3 has 13 residues.

This chain links TRBV7-8 with TRBJ1-1; 8 bases agree with TRBD1. V lost 2 bases and J lost 2; bases outside the gene matches: 4. In germline, CDR1 is SGHVS, CDR2 FQNEAQ. This CDR3 is built from 15 residues. The CDR3 loop reads CASSLSGGANTEAFF. In nucleotides, the CDR3 is TGTGCCAGCAGCTTATCAGGGGGCGCTAACACTGAAGCTTTCTTT.

The chain has TRBV30 and TRBJ1-1; no definite D call. The length of the CDR3 is 15 residues. V lost 5 bases, J lost 1 base, and 17 bases lay in between. The germline gives CDR1 GTSNPN, CDR2 SVGIG (reference sequence). The CDR3 spells CAWGPRGRWNTEAFF. DNA for the CDR3: TGTGCCTGGGGACCTCGAGGGCGATGGAACACTGAAGCTTTCTTT.

The rearrangement uses TRBV14 and TRBJ2-7; TRBD2 is a possible D gene (6 bases). Germline V gene lookup returns CDR1 SGHDN and CDR2 FVKESK. CDR3 size: 14 residues. V lost 1 base and J 2 bases, leaving 9 bases between the germline ends. The CDR3 DNA reads as TGTGCCAGCAGCCAAGGGGGGGAGGCCTACGAGCAGTACTTC. Its translation is CASSQGGEAYEQYF.

The V gene is TRBV7-9, the J gene TRBJ1-1; the D is unclear. This CDR3 region has 13 residues. The V end was cut by 4 bases, the J end by 2 bases, with 8 bases between. Looked up from germline, CDR1 is SEHNR and CDR2 is FQNEAQ (reference sequence). The CDR3 region has the DNA TGTGCCAGCAGCTCGTCTAAAAACACTGAAGCTTTCTTT. It is translated as CASSSSKNTEAFF.